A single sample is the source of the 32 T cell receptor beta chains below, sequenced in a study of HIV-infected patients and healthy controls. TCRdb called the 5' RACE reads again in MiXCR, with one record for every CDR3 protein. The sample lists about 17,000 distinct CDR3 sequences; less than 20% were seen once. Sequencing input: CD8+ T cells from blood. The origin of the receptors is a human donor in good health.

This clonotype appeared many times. The CDR3 coding sequence is TGTGCCAGCAGCAAAACCGCAGTCGAGCAGTACTTC. Translation: CASSKTAVEQYF. The chain uses TRBV11-1 and TRBJ2-7, with D unclear. Germline CDR1 is SGHAT and CDR2 is FQDESV (reference sequence). Trimming stripped 5 bases from V and 6 bases from J, with 11 bases between. The CDR3 runs to 12 residues. Full variable domain (outside the CDR3, taken from reference TRBV11-1 and TRBJ2-7): EAEVAQSPRYKITEKSQAVAFWCDPISGHATLYWYRQILGQGPELLVQFQDESVVDDSQLPKDRFSAERLKGVDSTLKIQPAELGDSAMYLCASSKTAVEQYFGPGTRLTVT.

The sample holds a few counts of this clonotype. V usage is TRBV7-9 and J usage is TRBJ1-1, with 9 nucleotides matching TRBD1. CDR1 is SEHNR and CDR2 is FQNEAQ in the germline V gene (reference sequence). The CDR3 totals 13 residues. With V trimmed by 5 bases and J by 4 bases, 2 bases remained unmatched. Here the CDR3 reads CASSLDRGTEAFF. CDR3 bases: TGTGCCAGCAGCCTGGACAGGGGCACTGAAGCTTTCTTT. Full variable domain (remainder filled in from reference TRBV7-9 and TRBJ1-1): DTGVSQNPRHKITKRGQNVTFRCDPISEHNRLYWYRQTLGQGPEFLTYFQNEAQLEKSRLLSDRFSAERPKGSFSTLEIQRTEQGDSAMYLCASSLDRGTEAFFGQGTRLTVV.

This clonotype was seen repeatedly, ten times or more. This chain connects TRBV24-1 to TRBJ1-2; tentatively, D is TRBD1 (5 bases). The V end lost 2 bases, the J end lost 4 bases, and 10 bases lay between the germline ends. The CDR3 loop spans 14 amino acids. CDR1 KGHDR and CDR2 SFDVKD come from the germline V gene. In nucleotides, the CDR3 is TGTGCCACCAGTGATTCCCGACAGAGCTATGGCTACACCTTC. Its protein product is CATSDSRQSYGYTF.

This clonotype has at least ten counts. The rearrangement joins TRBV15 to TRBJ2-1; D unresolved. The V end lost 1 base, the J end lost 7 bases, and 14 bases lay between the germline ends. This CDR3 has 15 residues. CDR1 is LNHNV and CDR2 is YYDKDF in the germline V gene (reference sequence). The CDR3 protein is CATSRGTVSRNEQFF. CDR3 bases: TGTGCCACCAGCAGAGGCACAGTATCCAGGAATGAGCAGTTCTTC.

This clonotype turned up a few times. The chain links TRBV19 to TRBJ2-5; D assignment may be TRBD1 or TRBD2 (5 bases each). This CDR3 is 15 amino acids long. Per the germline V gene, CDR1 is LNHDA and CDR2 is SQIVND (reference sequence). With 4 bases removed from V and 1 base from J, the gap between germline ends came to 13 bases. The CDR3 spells CASSNGGNPQETQYF. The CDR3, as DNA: TGTGCCAGTAGTAATGGGGGAAATCCCCAAGAGACCCAGTACTTC.

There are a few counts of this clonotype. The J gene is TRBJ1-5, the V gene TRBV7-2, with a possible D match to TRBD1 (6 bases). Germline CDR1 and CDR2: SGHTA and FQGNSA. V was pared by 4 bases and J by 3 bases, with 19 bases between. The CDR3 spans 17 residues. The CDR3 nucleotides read TGTGCCAGCAGCTCCCGGGGCCTTCAGGGGATCAATCAGCCCCAGCATTTT. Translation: CASSSRGLQGINQPQHF.

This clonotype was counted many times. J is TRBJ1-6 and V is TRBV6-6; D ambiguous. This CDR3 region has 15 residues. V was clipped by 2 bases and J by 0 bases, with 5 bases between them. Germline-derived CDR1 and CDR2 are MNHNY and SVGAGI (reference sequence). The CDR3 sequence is CASSYANSYNSPLHF. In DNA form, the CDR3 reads TGTGCCAGCAGTTACGCGAACTCCTATAATTCACCCCTCCACTTT.

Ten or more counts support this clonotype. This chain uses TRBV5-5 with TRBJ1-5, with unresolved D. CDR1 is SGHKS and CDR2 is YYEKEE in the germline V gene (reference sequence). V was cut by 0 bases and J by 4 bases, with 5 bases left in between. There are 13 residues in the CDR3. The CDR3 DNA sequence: TGTGCCAGCAGCTTGGCCGTGAATCAGCCCCAGCATTTT. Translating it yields CASSLAVNQPQHF. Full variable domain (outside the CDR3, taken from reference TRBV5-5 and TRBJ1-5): DAGVTQSPTHLIKTRGQQVTLRCSPISGHKSVSWYQQVLGQGPQFIFQYYEKEERGRGNFPDRFSARQFPNYSSELNVNALLLGDSALYLCASSLAVNQPQHFGDGTRLSIL.

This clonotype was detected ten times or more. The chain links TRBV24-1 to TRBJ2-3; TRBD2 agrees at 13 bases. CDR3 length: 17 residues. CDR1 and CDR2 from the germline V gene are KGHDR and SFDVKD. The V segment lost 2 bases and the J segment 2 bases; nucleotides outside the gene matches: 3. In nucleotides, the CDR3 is TGTGCCACCAGTGATTCGGGACTAGCGGGACTCACAGATACGCAGTATTTT. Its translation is CATSDSGLAGLTDTQYF.

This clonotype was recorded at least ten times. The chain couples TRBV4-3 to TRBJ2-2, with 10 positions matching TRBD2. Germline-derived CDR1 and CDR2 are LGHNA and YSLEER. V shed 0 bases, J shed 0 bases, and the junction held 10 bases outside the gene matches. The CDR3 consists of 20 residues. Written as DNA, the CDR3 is TGCGCCAGCAGCCAAGATGATGTCCCAAGCGGGGGGGCGAACACCGGGGAGCTGTTTTTT. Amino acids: CASSQDDVPSGGANTGELFF.

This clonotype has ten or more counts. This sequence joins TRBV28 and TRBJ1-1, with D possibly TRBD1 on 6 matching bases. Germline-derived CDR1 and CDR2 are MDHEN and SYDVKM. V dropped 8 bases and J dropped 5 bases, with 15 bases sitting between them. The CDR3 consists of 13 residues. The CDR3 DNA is TGTGCCAGCTCCCGGACAGAACCGACTGAAGCTTTCTTT. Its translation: CASSRTEPTEAFF.

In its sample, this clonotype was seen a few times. The CDR3 reads CASSLGSGKYF. CDR3 DNA: TGTGCCAGCAGTTTAGGGTCTGGAAAGTACTTC. The chain links TRBV12-3 or TRBV12-4 to TRBJ2-7, with D unresolved. The CDR3 loop spans 11 amino acids. V lost 1 base and J lost 11, with 9 bases in between.

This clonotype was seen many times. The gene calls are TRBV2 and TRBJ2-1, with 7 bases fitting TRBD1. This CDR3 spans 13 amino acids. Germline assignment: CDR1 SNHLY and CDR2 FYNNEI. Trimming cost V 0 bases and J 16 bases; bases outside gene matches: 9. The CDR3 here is CASSEASGTGAFF. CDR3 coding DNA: TGTGCCAGCAGTGAAGCGTCAGGAACAGGGGCCTTCTTC. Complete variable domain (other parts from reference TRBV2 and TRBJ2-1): EPEVTQTPSHQVTQMGQEVILRCVPISNHLYFYWYRQILGQKVEFLVSFYNNEISEKSEIFDDQFSVERPDGSNFTLKIRSTKLEDSAMYFCASSEASGTGAFFGPGTRLTVL.

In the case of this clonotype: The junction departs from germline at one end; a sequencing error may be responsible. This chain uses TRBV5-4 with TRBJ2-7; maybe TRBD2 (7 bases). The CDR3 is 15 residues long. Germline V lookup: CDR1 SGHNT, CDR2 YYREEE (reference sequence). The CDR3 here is CASSPASGGSHEQYF. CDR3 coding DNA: TGTGCCAGCAGTCCCGCCTCGGGGGGCTCCCACGAGCAGTACTTC.

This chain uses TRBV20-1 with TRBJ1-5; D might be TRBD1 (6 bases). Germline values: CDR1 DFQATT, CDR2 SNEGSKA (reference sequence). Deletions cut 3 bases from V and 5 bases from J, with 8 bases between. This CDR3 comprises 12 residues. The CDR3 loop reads CSASDRYQPQHF. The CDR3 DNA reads TGCAGTGCTAGCGACAGGTATCAGCCCCAGCATTTT.

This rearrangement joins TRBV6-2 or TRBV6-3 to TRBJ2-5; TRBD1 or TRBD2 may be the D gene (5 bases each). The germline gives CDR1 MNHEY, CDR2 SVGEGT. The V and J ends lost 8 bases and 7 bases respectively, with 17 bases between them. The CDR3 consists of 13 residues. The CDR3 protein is CASAVGPRGTQYF. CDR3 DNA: TGTGCCAGCGCGGTGGGACCGCGAGGGACCCAGTACTTC.

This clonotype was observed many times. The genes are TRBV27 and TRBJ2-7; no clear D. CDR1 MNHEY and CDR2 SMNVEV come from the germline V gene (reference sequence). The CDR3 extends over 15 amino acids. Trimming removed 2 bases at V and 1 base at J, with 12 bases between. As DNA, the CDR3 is TGTGCCAGCAGTTTAAACGGCCCCTCATCCTACGAGCAGTACTTC. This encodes CASSLNGPSSYEQYF.

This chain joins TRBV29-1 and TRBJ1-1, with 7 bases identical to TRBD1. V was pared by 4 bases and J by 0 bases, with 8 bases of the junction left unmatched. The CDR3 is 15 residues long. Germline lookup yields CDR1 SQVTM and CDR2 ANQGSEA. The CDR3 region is CSVGGDSEMNTEAFF. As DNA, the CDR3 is TGCAGCGTTGGGGGGGACAGCGAAATGAACACTGAAGCTTTCTTT.

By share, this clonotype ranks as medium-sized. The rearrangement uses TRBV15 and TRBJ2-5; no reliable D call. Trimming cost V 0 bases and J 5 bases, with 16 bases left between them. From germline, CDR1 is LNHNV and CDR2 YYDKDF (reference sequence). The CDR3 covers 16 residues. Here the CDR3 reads CATSRDRGSPPETQYF. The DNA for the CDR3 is TGTGCCACCAGCAGAGATCGTGGCAGCCCCCCTGAGACCCAGTACTTC.

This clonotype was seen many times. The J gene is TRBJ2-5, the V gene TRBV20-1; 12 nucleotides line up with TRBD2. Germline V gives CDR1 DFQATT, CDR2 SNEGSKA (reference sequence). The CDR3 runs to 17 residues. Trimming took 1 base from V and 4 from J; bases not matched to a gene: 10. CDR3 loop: CSARVGLAGGPAETQYF. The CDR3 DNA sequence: TGCAGTGCTAGAGTTGGGCTAGCGGGAGGGCCCGCAGAGACCCAGTACTTC.

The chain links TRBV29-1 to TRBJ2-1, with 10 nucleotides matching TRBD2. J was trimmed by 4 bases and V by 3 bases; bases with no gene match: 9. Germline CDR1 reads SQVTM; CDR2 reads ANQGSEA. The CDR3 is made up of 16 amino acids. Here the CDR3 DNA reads TGCAGCGTTGAGGCCAGCGGGAGGGCCAGATACAATGAGCAGTTCTTC. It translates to CSVEASGRARYNEQFF.

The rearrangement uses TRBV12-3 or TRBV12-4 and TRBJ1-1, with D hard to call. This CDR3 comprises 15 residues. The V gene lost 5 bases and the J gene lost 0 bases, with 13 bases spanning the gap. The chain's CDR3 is CASSGVDILNTEAFF. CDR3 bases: TGTGCCAGCAGTGGGGTCGACATTTTGAACACTGAAGCTTTCTTT.

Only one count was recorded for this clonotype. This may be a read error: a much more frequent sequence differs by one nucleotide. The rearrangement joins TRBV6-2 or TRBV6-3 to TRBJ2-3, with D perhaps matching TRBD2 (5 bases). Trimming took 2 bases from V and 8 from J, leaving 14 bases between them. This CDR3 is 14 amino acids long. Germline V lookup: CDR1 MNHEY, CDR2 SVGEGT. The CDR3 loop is CASSYGGPGVTQYF. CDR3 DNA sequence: TGTGCCAGCAGTTACGGCGGGCCCGGCGTTACGCAGTATTTT.

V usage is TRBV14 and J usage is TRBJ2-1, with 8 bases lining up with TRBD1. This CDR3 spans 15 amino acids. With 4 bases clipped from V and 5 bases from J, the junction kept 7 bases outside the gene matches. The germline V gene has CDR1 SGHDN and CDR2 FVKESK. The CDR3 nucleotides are TGTGCCAGCAGCCCCCGGGACAGGCAAAACAATGAGCAGTTCTTC. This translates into CASSPRDRQNNEQFF.

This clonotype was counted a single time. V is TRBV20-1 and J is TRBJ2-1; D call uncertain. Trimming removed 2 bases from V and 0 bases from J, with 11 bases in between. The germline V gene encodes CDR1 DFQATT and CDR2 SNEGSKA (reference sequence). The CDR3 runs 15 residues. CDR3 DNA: TGCAGTGCTAGATCCCAGATTAGCTCCTACAATGAGCAGTTCTTC. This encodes CSARSQISSYNEQFF.

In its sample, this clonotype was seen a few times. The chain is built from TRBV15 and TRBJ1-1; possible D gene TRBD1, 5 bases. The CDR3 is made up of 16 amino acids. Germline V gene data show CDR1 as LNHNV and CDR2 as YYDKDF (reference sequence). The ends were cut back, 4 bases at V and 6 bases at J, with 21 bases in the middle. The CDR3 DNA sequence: TGTGCCACCAGCAATTATATCGGGACTTCCGGAGCTGAAGCTTTCTTT. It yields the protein CATSNYIGTSGAEAFF.

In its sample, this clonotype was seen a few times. In DNA, the CDR3 is TGTGCCAGCAGCTTGGGCGGGAACACCGGGGAGCTGTTTTTT. It encodes CASSLGGNTGELFF. V usage is TRBV7-2 and J usage is TRBJ2-2; no reliable D call. Trimming left V 3 bases short and J 1 base short, with 6 bases between. The germline V gene has CDR1 SGHTA and CDR2 FQGNSA. CDR3 length equals 14 residues.

This CDR3 is CASSSEPGLAGDTQYF. In DNA, the CDR3 is TGTGCCAGCAGCTCGGAGCCGGGACTAGCGGGAGATACGCAGTATTTT. The chain has TRBV7-9 and TRBJ2-3; 12 bases match TRBD2. There are 16 residues in the CDR3. The V gene end was trimmed by 4 bases and the J gene end by 5 bases; junction bases not matched to a gene: 7. Germline V lookup: CDR1 SEHNR, CDR2 FQNEAQ (reference sequence).

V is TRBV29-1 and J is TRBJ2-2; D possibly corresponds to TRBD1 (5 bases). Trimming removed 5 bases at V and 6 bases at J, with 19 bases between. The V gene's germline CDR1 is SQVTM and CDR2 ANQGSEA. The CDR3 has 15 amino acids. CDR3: CSVQGAQSGAGELFF. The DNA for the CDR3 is TGCAGCGTTCAAGGGGCGCAAAGTGGGGCCGGGGAGCTGTTTTTT.

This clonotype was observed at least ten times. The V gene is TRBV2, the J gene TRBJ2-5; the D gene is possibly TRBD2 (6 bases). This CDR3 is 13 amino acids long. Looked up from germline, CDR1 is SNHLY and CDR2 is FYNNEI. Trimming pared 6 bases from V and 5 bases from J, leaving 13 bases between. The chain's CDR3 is CASSRAEGETQYF. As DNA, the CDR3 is TGTGCCAGCAGCCGAGCGGAGGGGGAGACCCAGTACTTC.

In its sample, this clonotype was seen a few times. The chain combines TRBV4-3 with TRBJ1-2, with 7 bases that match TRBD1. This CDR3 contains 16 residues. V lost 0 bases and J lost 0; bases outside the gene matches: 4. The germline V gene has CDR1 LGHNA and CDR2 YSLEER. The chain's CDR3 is CASSQEGQDANYGYTF. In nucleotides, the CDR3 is TGCGCCAGCAGCCAAGAAGGACAGGACGCTAACTATGGCTACACCTTC.

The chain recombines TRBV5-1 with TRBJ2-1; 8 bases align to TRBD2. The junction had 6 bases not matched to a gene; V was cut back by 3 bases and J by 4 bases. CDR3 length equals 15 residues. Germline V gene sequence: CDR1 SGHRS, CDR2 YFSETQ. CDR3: CASSWTSREYNEQFF. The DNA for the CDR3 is TGCGCCAGCAGCTGGACTAGCCGAGAGTACAATGAGCAGTTCTTC.